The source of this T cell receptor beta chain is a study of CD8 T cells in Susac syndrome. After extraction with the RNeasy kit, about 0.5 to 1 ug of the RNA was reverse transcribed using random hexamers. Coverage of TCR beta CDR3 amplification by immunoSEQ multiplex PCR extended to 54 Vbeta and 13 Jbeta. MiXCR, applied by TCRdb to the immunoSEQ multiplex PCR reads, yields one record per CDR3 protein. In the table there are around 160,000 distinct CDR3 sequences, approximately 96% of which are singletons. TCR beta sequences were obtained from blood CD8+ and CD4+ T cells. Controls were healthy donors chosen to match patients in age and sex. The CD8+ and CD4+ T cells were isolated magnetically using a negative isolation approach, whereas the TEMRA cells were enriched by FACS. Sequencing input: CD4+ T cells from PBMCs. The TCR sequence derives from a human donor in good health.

CDR3 nucleotide sequence: TGCGCCAGCAGCTTGACGACTAGCGGCATCCCGCGGACCCAGTACTTC. This sequence encodes CASSLTTSGIPRTQYF. The chain combines TRBV5-1 with TRBJ2-5; 9 nucleotides agree with TRBD2. V gave up 1 base and J gave up 7 bases; unmatched junction bases: 11. CDR1 is SGHRS, CDR2 YFSETQ, per germline. The CDR3 loop spans 16 amino acids. Full variable domain (missing parts from reference TRBV5-1 and TRBJ2-5): KAGVTQTPRYLIKTRGQQVTLSCSPISGHRSVSWYQQTPGQGLQFLFEYFSETQRNKGNFPGRFSGRQFSNSRSEMNVSTLELGDSALYLCASSLTTSGIPRTQYFGPGTRLLVL.